These T cell receptor beta chains were read from a single sample in a study of T cell responses to AZD1222 COVID-19 vaccine. Clones were read by immunoSEQ multiplex PCR, and TCRdb kept only the in-frame ones, dropping some. The data contain roughly 79,000 clones, 92% of them singletons. The material was peripheral blood, obtained on day 0 of MenACWY control vaccination. Source of these receptors: an adult in good health. CDR3s include the opening cysteine and the closing phenylalanine or tryptophan. The D gene is left open where the match is weak. Clone size, where shown, is once, few, many, or a class for clones that have expanded.

d_call,v_call,clone_size,j_call,cdr3_nt,cdr3_aa
.,TRBV18,.,TRBJ2-5,TGTGCCAGCTCACGAGGGCAAGGAGAGACCCAGTACTTC,CASSRGQGETQYF
TRBD2,TRBV3-1/TRBV3-2,.,TRBJ2-5,TGTGCCAGCAGCCCTCTAGCGGGGTACCAAGAGACCCAGTACTTC,CASSPLAGYQETQYF
.,TRBV6-6,.,TRBJ1-6,TGTGCCAGCAGTCGGACTCGGAATTCACCCCTCCACTTT,CASSRTRNSPLHF
TRBD1,TRBV6-4,.,TRBJ1-2,TGTGCCAGCAGTGGGACAGGCTATGGCTACACCTTC,CASSGTGYGYTF
TRBD1,TRBV19,few,TRBJ1-2,TGTGCCAGTAGTCTAGACCGGGACAGGGAACCTGGCTACACCTTC,CASSLDRDREPGYTF
TRBD1,TRBV7-6,.,TRBJ1-1,TGTGCCAGCAGCCTACAGGGGGCAGGTGACACTGAAGCTTTCTTT,CASSLQGAGDTEAFF
.,TRBV21-1,.,TRBJ2-5,TGTGCCAGCAGCAAAGAGAGAACAGGGGGTTTCGGGACCCAGTACTTC,CASSKERTGGFGTQYF
TRBD2,TRBV7-3,few,TRBJ2-5,TGTGCCAGCAGCTTAACTATTAGCGGGAGTGAGACCCAGTACTTC,CASSLTISGSETQYF
TRBD2,TRBV11-2,.,TRBJ2-2,TGTGCCAGCAGCCCCGGACTAGCGGGGCCGAACACCGGGGAGCTGTTTTTT,CASSPGLAGPNTGELFF
.,TRBV5-1,.,TRBJ1-3,TGCGCCAGCAGCGCGGTGACAGGACTGACCTCCTCTGGAAACACCATATATTTT,CASSAVTGLTSSGNTIYF
TRBD2,TRBV11-2,.,TRBJ2-7,TGTGCCAGCAGTCAGGTCGCGGGAGTATCCTACGAGCAGTACTTC,CASSQVAGVSYEQYF
TRBD1,TRBV5-1,few,TRBJ1-5,TGCGCCAGCGCCCCCGGGGGAGGGGGCGGTCAGCCCCAGCATTTT,CASAPGGGGGQPQHF
.,TRBV28,once,TRBJ2-3,TGTGCCAGCACCAACCCGGGACTGCTCACAGATACGCAGTATTTT,CASTNPGLLTDTQYF
.,TRBV5-1,.,TRBJ2-4,TGCGCCAGCAGCTTGGTAACAGGAGGAGGATCCAAAAACATTCAGTACTTC,CASSLVTGGGSKNIQYF
.,TRBV5-5,.,TRBJ2-5,TGTGCCAGCAGCTTGGCCAGCCAAGAGACCCAGTACTTC,CASSLASQETQYF
.,TRBV7-9,once,TRBJ2-1,TGTGCCAGCACCTCTGACGGCAATGAGCAGTTCTTC,CASTSDGNEQFF
.,TRBV6-2/TRBV6-3,.,TRBJ1-5,TGTGCCAGCAGTTACTTAGGGGTGGATCAGCCCCAGCATTTT,CASSYLGVDQPQHF
.,TRBV2,.,TRBJ1-3,TGTGCCAGCAAGGCTGAATGGGGTACCTCTGGAAACACCATATATTTT,CASKAEWGTSGNTIYF
.,TRBV19,.,TRBJ2-2,TGTGCCAGTAGTATAGATCATACCGGGGAGCTGTTTTTT,CASSIDHTGELFF
.,TRBV28,few,TRBJ2-7,TGTGCCAGCAGCTATGGGGGATCGTACGAGCAGTACTTC,CASSYGGSYEQYF
TRBD1,TRBV9,.,TRBJ2-5,TGTGCCAGCAGCGCGGACAGGGCCTACAGTCAAGAGACCCAGTACTTC,CASSADRAYSQETQYF